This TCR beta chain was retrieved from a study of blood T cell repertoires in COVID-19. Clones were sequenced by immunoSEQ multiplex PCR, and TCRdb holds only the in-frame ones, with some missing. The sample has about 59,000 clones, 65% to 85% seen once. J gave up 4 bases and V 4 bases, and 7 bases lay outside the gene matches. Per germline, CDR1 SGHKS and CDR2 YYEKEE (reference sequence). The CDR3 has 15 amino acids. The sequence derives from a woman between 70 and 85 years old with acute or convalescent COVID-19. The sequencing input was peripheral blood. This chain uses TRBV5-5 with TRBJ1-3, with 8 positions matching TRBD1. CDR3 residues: CASSLGQGQGNTIYF. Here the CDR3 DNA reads TGTGCCAGCAGCCTCGGACAGGGACAAGGAAACACCATATATTTT. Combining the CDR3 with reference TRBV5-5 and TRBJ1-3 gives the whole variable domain DAGVTQSPTHLIKTRGQQVTLRCSPISGHKSVSWYQQVLGQGPQFIFQYYEKEERGRGNFPDRFSARQFPNYSSELNVNALLLGDSALYLCASSLGQGQGNTIYFGEGSWLTVV.